Shown below are 15 T cell receptor beta chains from a single sample sequenced in a study of OX40 agonist ivuxolimab in advanced cancers. The protocol was immunoSEQ multiplex PCR, while the TCRdb copy is restricted to in-frame clones and leaves out a portion. Of more than 60,000 clones in the sample, approximately 90% were seen once. The specimen was CD4+ or CD8+ T cells sorted from blood, collected in a trial of the OX40 agonist ivuxolimab. Source of these receptors: an adult with an advanced solid tumor such as melanoma, head and neck, liver or kidney cancer.

This clone came up a few times. The rearrangement joins TRBV11-2 to TRBJ2-7; 7 nucleotides agree with TRBD2. Trimming cost V 0 bases and J 3 bases; bases outside gene matches: 5. The CDR3 spans 15 residues. CDR1 is SGHAT, CDR2 FQNNGV, per germline. The CDR3: CASSLETERGYEQYF. In DNA, the CDR3 is TGTGCCAGCAGCTTAGAGACCGAGCGGGGCTACGAGCAGTACTTC.

The chain carries TRBV19 and TRBJ2-5; TRBD2 matches at 14 bases. CDR3 size: 17 residues. Germline CDR1 LNHDA, CDR2 SQIVND (reference sequence). The V and J ends lost 5 bases and 4 bases, in that order; junction bases with no gene match: 9. The chain's CDR3 is CASSPGLAGGLGETQYF. The CDR3 DNA is TGTGCCAGTAGTCCAGGACTAGCGGGAGGTTTAGGAGAGACCCAGTACTTC.

V and J are TRBV5-1 and TRBJ2-1; TRBD1 aligns across 8 bases. Germline V gives CDR1 SGHRS, CDR2 YFSETQ. V was pared by 5 bases and J by 5 bases, with 9 bases of the junction left unmatched. The CDR3 consists of 15 residues. The CDR3: CASRKDRGYHNEQFF. The DNA for the CDR3 is TGCGCCAGCAGAAAAGACAGGGGCTACCACAATGAGCAGTTCTTC. The complete variable domain, with remaining parts taken from reference TRBV5-1 and TRBJ2-1, reads KAGVTQTPRYLIKTRGQQVTLSCSPISGHRSVSWYQQTPGQGLQFLFEYFSETQRNKGNFPGRFSGRQFSNSRSEMNVSTLELGDSALYLCASRKDRGYHNEQFFGPGTRLTVL.

The chain couples TRBV5-1 to TRBJ2-2, with 10 positions matching TRBD2. Trimming at V came to 5 bases and at J to 7 bases, leaving 8 bases not matched to a gene. The CDR3 length is 15 residues. CDR1 and CDR2 from the germline V gene are SGHRS and YFSETQ. The CDR3 loop reads CASSELAGSGGELFF. The DNA of the CDR3 is TGCGCCAGCAGTGAACTAGCGGGATCGGGCGGGGAGCTGTTTTTT.

The V gene is TRBV28, the J gene TRBJ2-6; D unresolved. The V end was cut by 6 bases, the J end by 3 bases, with 12 bases between. The CDR3 is 15 residues long. Germline V CDR1 and CDR2: MDHEN, SYDVKM. The CDR3 DNA follows: TGTGCCAGCAGCCCCCAGTTGATTGGGGCCAACGTCCTGACTTTC. It encodes CASSPQLIGANVLTF.

The chain employs TRBV18 and TRBJ2-1, with TRBD2 matching over 12 bases. J lost 7 bases, V lost 3 bases, and 7 bases had no gene match. The CDR3 contains 16 residues. The germline V gene has CDR1 KGHSH and CDR2 LQKENI. The CDR3 DNA is TGTGCCAGCTCACCGATGACTAGCGGGAGCGTGAATGAGCAGTTCTTC. Translated, it gives CASSPMTSGSVNEQFF.

V usage is TRBV7-3 and J usage is TRBJ2-5; 9 bases map to TRBD2. The CDR3 spans 15 residues. Germline CDR1 is SGHTA and CDR2 is FQGTGA. V was pared by 5 bases and J by 1 base, with 5 bases of the junction left unmatched. The CDR3 spells CASSNQAGGQETQYF. DNA for the CDR3: TGTGCCAGCAGCAACCAAGCGGGGGGCCAAGAGACCCAGTACTTC. Full variable domain (outside the CDR3, taken from reference TRBV7-3 and TRBJ2-5): GAGVSQTPSNKVTEKGKYVELRCDPISGHTALYWYRQSLGQGPEFLIYFQGTGAADDSGLPNDRFFAVRPEGSVSTLKIQRTERGDSAVYLCASSNQAGGQETQYFGPGTRLLVL.

This sequence joins TRBV7-2 and TRBJ2-3; D perhaps matches TRBD2 (5 bases). Deletions cut 5 bases from V and 2 bases from J, with 8 bases between. In germline, CDR1 is SGHTA, CDR2 FQGNSA. This CDR3 comprises 13 residues. The CDR3 coding sequence is TGTGCCAGCAGCCGAGGACTCACAGATACGCAGTATTTT. It is translated as CASSRGLTDTQYF.

As for this clone: The sample holds other DNA sequences that translate to the same CDR3. The chain couples TRBV5-1 to TRBJ1-2; possible D gene TRBD1, 6 bases. The CDR3 sequence is 13 residues long. V shed 0 bases and J shed 7 bases, with 10 bases lying between them. Germline CDR1 and CDR2: SGHRS and YFSETQ. CDR3 sequence: CASSLGRGAGYTF. Here the CDR3 DNA reads TGCGCCAGCAGCTTGGGTCGGGGGGCTGGCTACACCTTC.

The rearrangement uses TRBV11-3 and TRBJ2-1; TRBD2 matches at 9 bases. Trimming took 5 bases from V and 3 from J; bases not matched to a gene: 8. The CDR3 extends over 16 amino acids. Per the germline V gene, CDR1 is SGHNT and CDR2 is YENEEA. The CDR3: CASSLIAGAHYNEQFF. The CDR3 DNA reads TGTGCCAGCAGCCTTATAGCGGGAGCGCACTACAATGAGCAGTTCTTC.

This clone was seen a single time. V gene TRBV5-1 combines with J gene TRBJ2-5, with D possibly matching TRBD2 (6 bases). The CDR3 is made up of 13 amino acids. Germline loops: CDR1 SGHRS, CDR2 YFSETQ. V was pared by 5 bases and J by 1 base, with 9 bases between. The CDR3: CASRKGLQETQYF. For the CDR3, the DNA is TGCGCCAGCAGAAAGGGACTCCAAGAGACCCAGTACTTC.

The CDR3 protein is CAWSVSAAGYTF. CDR3 in DNA: TGTGCCTGGAGTGTGTCAGCCGCTGGCTACACCTTC. The chain carries TRBV30 and TRBJ1-2; D gene ambiguous. The V and J ends lost 0 bases and 7 bases respectively, with 9 bases between them. The CDR3 runs 12 residues. Germline values: CDR1 GTSNPN, CDR2 SVGIG (reference sequence).

The J gene is TRBJ2-2, the V gene TRBV5-1; 8 bases match TRBD2. V was clipped by 0 bases and J by 5 bases; unmatched bases: 9. This CDR3 comprises 17 residues. Germline V gene data show CDR1 as SGHRS and CDR2 as YFSETQ. The CDR3 bases are TGCGCCAGCAGCTTGGATCGAGCGGGAGTCGGTACCGGGGAGCTGTTTTTT. This translates into CASSLDRAGVGTGELFF.

The V and J genes are TRBV7-2 and TRBJ2-3; 11 nucleotides agree with TRBD1. V gave up 7 bases and J gave up 3 bases; unmatched junction bases: 6. The germline V gene has CDR1 SGHTA and CDR2 FQGNSA. The CDR3 extends over 15 amino acids. The CDR3: CASTKGTGGTDTQYF. CDR3 DNA sequence: TGTGCCAGCACCAAAGGGACAGGGGGGACAGATACGCAGTATTTT.

The CDR3 coding sequence is TGTGCCAGCAGCAGACTAGCGGGAGACGGCGAGCAGTACTTC. As protein: CASSRLAGDGEQYF. The V call is TRBV7-2, the J call TRBJ2-7; TRBD2 matches 12 bases. J gave up 6 bases and V 5 bases, and 5 bases lay outside the gene matches. This CDR3 has 14 amino acids. From germline, CDR1 is SGHTA and CDR2 FQGNSA.